The rows below give T cell receptor beta chains drawn from one sample of a study of cytomegalovirus exposure and HLA in healthy donors. The assay was immunoSEQ multiplex PCR, and TCRdb's table has in-frame clones only and misses some. Here the sample spans 50,000 or so clones, under 90% being singletons. The specimen was PBMCs. The origin of the receptors is a woman aged 18-29 years in good health and CMV-seronegative. Each CDR3 is given with its conserved first and last residue.

V gene	J gene	CDR3 protein
TRBV11-2	TRBJ1-2	CASSSQRGYTF
TRBV6-1	TRBJ1-5	CASSEDGGNQPQHF
TRBV10-3	TRBJ2-2	CAISETGSGTGELFF
TRBV9	TRBJ1-1	CASSPGLRATFF
TRBV6-1	TRBJ1-1	CASRPRGGVAEAFF
TRBV27	TRBJ1-2	CASSLSGTGGSNYGYTF
TRBV7-6	TRBJ2-7	CASSLGGRSSYEQYF
TRBV28	TRBJ1-1	CASSYSLTGANTEAFF
TRBV28	TRBJ1-2	CASSIHRLNYGYTF
TRBV6-6	TRBJ2-5	CASRKRQGLEETQYF
TRBV10-1	TRBJ1-5	CASSRDRDSRLHF
TRBV23-1	TRBJ2-2	CASSQKSGRVHGELFF
TRBV6-1	TRBJ2-5	CASSRDTYQETQYF
TRBV5-6	TRBJ1-1	CASSLDARGWNTEAFF